This entry features one T cell receptor (beta chain) sequence. The antigen this receptor binds is unknown. Base qualities are missing; no much larger clone stands one base away. The data stem from a study of a mutant IDH1 vaccine in newly diagnosed glioma (dated by TCRdb to 2020 to 2022). Looking at the study overall: Patients were given eight vaccinations, in weeks 1, 3, 5, 7, 11, 15, 19 and 23, which matched visits V03 through V10. Vaccination began 4-6 weeks after radiotherapy alone, or alongside temozolomide cycles in the chemotherapy-containing groups. Peripheral blood samples were drawn at six visits, namely V03 (baseline), V05, V07, V10, V12 and V13. For exploratory analyses, longitudinal TCRB deep sequencing was carried out in around 24 treated patients wherever samples were available. Of the roughly 34 treated patients, about 62% were male and 37.5% were female, and a mean age of approximately 40 years was recorded. Before enrollment, patients had received standard therapy of radiotherapy alone, temozolomide alone, or radiochemotherapy with temozolomide; most received the combination. The full study reports these points: No apparent relationship was observed between pseudoprogression and alterations in the top peripheral T cell clonotypes detected by TCRB sequencing. Vaccine-induced immune responses across multiple MHC alleles were detected in over 80% of patients. The authors stated that sample limitations prevented analyses of patient blood samples from being reproduced. Availability determined which PBMC samples were chosen for TCRB deep sequencing.

Libraries came from the immunoSEQ multiplex PCR assay. The hsTCRB Kit was used according to the manufacturer's protocol to amplify rearranged TCR beta chain sequences. TCRB libraries were sequenced on an Illumina MiSeq. As for how the authors treated the data: Demultiplexing, trimming and gene mapping were performed with the kit vendor's proprietary platform. The table comes from immuneACCESS by way of TCRdb, which keeps in-frame sequences with V and J called. Part of the clones is missing from these tables; in studies checked, under half for an unresolved V gene and the rest for unknown reasons. D and trimming were read from the DNA, whereas the V and J calls and clone size are those reported in that table. A total of approximately 80,000 clones appear in this sample, 90% to 95% of them only once. The ten most abundant clones make up 0.55% to 0.65% of the sample. Sequences SGHTA (CDR1) and FQGNSA (CDR2) are obtained from the germline V gene. The CDR3 holds 15 amino acids from the cysteine to the phenylalanine. Just the 45-base CDR3 DNA is kept, in frame starting at base 1. V is clipped by 5 bases and J by 3 bases, and the sequence between their germline boundaries is 17 bases long.

This specimen's time point label, interpreted: week 5, during vaccination. Each vaccine dose was 300 ug of a 20-mer mutant IDH1 peptide in Montanide, given subcutaneously with topical imiquimod. All donors had newly diagnosed IDH1-mutant astrocytomas of WHO grade 3 or 4 that showed loss of nuclear ATRX. The samples were drawn from NOA16, a multicentre, single-arm, open-label phase I trial in Germany that tested a mutant IDH1 peptide vaccine in humans for the first time. The DNeasy Blood and Tissue Kit was used to extract genomic DNA from EDTA blood for TCRB sequencing. The sample was PBMCs, taken from a glioma patient whose treatment included an IDH1 peptide vaccine. The chain is assembled from TRBV7-2 and TRBJ2-7; too little of a D gene remains to name it. This TCR was recovered from a woman between 50 and 59 years old with glioma. The CDR3 reads as follows: CASSPGFSRHYEQYF. Read as DNA, the sequence is TGTGCCAGCAGCCCAGGCTTCTCAAGGCACTACGAGCAGTACTTC.